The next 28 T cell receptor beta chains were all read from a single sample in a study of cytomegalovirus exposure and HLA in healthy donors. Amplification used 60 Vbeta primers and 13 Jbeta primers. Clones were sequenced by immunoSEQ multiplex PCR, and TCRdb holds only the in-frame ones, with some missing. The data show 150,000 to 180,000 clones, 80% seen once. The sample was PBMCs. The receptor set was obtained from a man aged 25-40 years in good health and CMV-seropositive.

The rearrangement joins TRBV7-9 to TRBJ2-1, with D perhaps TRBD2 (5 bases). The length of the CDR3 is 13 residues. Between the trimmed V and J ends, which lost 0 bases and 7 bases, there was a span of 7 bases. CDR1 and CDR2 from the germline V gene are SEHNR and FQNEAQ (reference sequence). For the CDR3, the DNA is TGTGCCAGCAGCTTAGCGGGAGCAAATGAGCAGTTCTTC. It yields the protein CASSLAGANEQFF.

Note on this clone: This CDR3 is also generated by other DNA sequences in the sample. CDR3 residues: CASSFRDYNEQFF. The DNA of the CDR3 is TGTGCCAGCAGTTTTCGGGACTACAATGAGCAGTTCTTC. The chain joins TRBV27 to TRBJ2-1; tentative D call: TRBD2 (5 bases). The CDR3 totals 13 residues. Trimming removed 3 bases from V and 3 bases from J, with 6 bases in between. Per germline, CDR1 MNHEY and CDR2 SMNVEV (reference sequence).

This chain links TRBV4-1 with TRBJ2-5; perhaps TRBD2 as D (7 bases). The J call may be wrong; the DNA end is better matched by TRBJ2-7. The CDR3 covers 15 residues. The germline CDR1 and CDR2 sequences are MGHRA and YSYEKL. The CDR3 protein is CASSQEGGGRHEQYF. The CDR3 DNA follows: TGCGCCAGCAGCCAAGAGGGCGGGGGCCGCCACGAGCAGTACTTC.

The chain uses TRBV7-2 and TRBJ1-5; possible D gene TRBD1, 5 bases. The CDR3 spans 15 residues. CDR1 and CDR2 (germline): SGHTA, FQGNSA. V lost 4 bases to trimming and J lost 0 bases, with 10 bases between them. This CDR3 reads CASSSGHHSNQPQHF. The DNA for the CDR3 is TGTGCCAGCAGCTCAGGACACCATAGCAATCAGCCCCAGCATTTT.

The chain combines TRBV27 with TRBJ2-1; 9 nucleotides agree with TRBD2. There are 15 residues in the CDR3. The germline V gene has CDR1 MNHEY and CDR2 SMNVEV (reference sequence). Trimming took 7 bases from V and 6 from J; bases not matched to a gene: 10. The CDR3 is CASTTWGGRANEQFF. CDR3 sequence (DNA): TGTGCCAGCACCACGTGGGGCGGGAGGGCCAATGAGCAGTTCTTC.

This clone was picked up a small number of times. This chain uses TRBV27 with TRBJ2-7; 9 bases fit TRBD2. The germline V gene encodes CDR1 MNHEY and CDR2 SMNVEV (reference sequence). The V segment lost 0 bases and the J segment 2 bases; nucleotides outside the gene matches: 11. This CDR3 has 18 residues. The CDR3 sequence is CASSLSASGITGAYEQYF. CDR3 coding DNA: TGTGCCAGCAGTTTATCCGCTAGCGGGATCACCGGGGCCTACGAGCAGTACTTC.

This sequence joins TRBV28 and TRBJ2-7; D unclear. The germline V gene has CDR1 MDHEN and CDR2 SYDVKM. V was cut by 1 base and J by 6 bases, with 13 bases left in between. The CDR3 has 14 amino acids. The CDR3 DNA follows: TGTGCCAGCAGTTTATCGGGTGGTTCACGCGAGCAGTACTTC. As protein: CASSLSGGSREQYF. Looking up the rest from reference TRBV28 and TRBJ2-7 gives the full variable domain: DVKVTQSSRYLVKRTGEKVFLECVQDMDHENMFWYRQDPGLGLRLIYFSYDVKMKEKGDIPEGYSVSREKKERFSLILESASTNQTSMYLCASSLSGGSREQYFGPGTRLTVT.

The CDR3 sequence: CASSIPPEAYNEQFF. The CDR3 nucleotides read TGTGCCAGTAGTATACCCCCAGAGGCCTACAATGAGCAGTTCTTC. The chain carries TRBV19 and TRBJ2-1; D is unclear. CDR1 LNHDA and CDR2 SQIVND come from the germline V gene (reference sequence). V lost 2 bases and J lost 2, with 10 bases in between. The CDR3 totals 15 residues.

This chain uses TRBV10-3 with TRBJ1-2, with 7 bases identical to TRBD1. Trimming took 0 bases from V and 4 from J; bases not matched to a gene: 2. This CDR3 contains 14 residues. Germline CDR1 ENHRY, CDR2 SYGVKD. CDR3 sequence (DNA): TGTGCCATCAGTGAGTCTTGGACAGGCTATGGCTACACCTTC. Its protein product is CAISESWTGYGYTF.

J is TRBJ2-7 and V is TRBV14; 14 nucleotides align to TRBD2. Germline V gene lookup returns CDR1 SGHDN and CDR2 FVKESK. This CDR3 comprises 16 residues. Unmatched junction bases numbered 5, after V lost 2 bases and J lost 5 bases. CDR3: CASSQPTSGRDHEQYF. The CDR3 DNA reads TGTGCCAGCAGCCAACCGACTAGCGGGAGGGATCACGAGCAGTACTTC.

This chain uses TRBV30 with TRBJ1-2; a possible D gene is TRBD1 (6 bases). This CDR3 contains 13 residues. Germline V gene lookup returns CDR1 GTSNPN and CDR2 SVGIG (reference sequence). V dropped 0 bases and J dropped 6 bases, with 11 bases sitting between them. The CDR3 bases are TGTGCCTGGAGTGTAGGGGGGGGCGATGGCTACACCTTC. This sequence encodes CAWSVGGGDGYTF.

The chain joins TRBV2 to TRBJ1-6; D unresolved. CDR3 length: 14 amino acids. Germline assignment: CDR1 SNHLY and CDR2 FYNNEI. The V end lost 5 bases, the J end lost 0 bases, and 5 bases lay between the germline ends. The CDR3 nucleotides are TGTGCCAGCAGTCCAGGCTCCTATAATTCACCCCTCCACTTT. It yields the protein CASSPGSYNSPLHF. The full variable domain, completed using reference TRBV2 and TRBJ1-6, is EPEVTQTPSHQVTQMGQEVILRCVPISNHLYFYWYRQILGQKVEFLVSFYNNEISEKSEIFDDQFSVERPDGSNFTLKIRSTKLEDSAMYFCASSPGSYNSPLHFGNGTRLTVT.

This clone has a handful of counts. In DNA form, the CDR3 reads TGTGCCAGCGGGCAAGACGTCATTACCGAGCAGTACTTC. It codes for CASGQDVITEQYF. The chain recombines TRBV6-5 with TRBJ2-7; D gene uncertain. The CDR3 is made up of 13 amino acids. Trimming removed 8 bases at V and 6 bases at J, with 17 bases between. Looked up from germline, CDR1 is MNHEY and CDR2 is SVGAGI.

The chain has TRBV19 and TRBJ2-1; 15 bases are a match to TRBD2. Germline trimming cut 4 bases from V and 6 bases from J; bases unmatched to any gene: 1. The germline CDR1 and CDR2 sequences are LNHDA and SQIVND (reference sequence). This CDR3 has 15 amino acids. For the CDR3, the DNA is TGTGCCAGTAGTACGGGACTAGCGGGAGGCAATGAGCAGTTCTTC. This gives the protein CASSTGLAGGNEQFF.

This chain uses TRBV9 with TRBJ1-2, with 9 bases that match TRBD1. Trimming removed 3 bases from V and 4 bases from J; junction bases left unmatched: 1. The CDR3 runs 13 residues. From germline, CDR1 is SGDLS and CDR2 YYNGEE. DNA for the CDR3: TGTGCCAGCAGCGGGGGACAGGGCTATGGCTACACCTTC. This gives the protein CASSGGQGYGYTF.

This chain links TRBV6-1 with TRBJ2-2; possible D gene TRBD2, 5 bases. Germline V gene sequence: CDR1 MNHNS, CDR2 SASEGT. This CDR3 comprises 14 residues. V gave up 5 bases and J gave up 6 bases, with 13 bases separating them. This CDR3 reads CASSNLWESGELFF. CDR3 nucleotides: TGTGCCAGCAGTAACTTGTGGGAGTCCGGGGAGCTGTTTTTT.

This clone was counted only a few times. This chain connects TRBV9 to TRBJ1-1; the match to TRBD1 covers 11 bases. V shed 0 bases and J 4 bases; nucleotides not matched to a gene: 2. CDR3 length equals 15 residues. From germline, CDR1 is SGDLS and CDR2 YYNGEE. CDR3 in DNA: TGTGCCAGCAGCGTAGAGGGACAGGGGGTCACTGAAGCTTTCTTT. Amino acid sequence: CASSVEGQGVTEAFF.

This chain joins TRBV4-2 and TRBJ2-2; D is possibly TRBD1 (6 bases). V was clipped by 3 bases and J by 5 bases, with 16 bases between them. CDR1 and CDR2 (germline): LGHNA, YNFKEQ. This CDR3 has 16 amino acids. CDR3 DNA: TGTGCCAGCAGCCAGGCCCGAGGGGGTGGAACCGGGGAGCTGTTTTTT. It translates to CASSQARGGGTGELFF.

CDR3 bases: TGTGCCAGCAGGCTGACAGGGGGGGCACGGGACGAGCAGTACTTC. Protein product: CASRLTGGARDEQYF. This chain joins TRBV27 and TRBJ2-7; 9 bases match TRBD1. The V gene's germline CDR1 is MNHEY and CDR2 SMNVEV (reference sequence). Trimming at V came to 6 bases and at J to 5 bases, leaving 11 bases not matched to a gene. This CDR3 has 15 residues.

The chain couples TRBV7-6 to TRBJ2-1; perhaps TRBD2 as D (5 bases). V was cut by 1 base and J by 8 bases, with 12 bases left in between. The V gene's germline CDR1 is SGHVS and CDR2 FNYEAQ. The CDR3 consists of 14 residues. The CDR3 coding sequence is TGTGCCAGCAGCTTAGTCGGGAATAGAGATGAGCAGTTCTTC. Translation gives CASSLVGNRDEQFF.

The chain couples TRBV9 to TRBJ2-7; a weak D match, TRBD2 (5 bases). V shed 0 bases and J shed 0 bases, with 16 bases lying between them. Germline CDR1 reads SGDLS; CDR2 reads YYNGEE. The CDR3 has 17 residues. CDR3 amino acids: CASSVGSGLASSYEQYF. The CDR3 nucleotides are TGTGCCAGCAGCGTAGGTTCCGGGCTAGCAAGCTCCTACGAGCAGTACTTC.

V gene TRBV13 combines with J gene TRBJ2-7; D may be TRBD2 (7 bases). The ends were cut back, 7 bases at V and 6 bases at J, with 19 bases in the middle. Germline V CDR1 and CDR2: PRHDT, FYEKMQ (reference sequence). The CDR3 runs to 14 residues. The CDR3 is CASTPGGRPLEQYF. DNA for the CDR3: TGTGCCAGCACCCCGGGGGGCCGACCCCTCGAGCAGTACTTC.

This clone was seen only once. The CDR3 protein is CASSRRTGTAENIQYF. CDR3 bases: TGTGCCAGCAGTCGACGGACAGGGACGGCCGAAAACATTCAGTACTTC. The V gene is TRBV27, the J gene TRBJ2-4; 8 bases line up with TRBD1. V lost 5 bases, J lost 5 bases, and 11 bases stayed unmatched. Looked up from germline, CDR1 is MNHEY and CDR2 is SMNVEV (reference sequence). This CDR3 is built from 16 residues.

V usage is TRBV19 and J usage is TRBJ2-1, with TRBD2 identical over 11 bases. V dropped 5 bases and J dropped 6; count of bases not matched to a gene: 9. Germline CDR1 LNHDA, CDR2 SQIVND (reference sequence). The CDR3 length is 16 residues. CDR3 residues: CASSSQLAGVGNEQFF. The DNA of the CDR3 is TGTGCCAGTAGTTCGCAACTAGCGGGAGTTGGCAATGAGCAGTTCTTC.

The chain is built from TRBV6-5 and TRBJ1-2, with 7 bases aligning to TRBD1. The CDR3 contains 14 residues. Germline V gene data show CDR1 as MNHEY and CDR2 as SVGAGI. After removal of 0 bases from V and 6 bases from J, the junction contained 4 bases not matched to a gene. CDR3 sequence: CASSYSTGRDGYTF. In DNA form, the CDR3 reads TGTGCCAGCAGTTACTCGACAGGGCGCGATGGCTACACCTTC.

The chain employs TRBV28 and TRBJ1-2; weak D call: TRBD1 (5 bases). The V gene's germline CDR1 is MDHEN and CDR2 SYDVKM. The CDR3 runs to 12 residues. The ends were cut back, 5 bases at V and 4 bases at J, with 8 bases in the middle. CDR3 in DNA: TGTGCCAGCAGTGGGGGGTCCTATGGCTACACCTTC. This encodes CASSGGSYGYTF.

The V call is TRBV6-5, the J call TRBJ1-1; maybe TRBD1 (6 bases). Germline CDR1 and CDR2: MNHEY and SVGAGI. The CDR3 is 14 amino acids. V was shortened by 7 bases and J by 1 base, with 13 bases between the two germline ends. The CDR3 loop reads CASNQQGSNTEAFF. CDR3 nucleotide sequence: TGTGCCAGCAACCAACAGGGTTCGAACACTGAAGCTTTCTTT.

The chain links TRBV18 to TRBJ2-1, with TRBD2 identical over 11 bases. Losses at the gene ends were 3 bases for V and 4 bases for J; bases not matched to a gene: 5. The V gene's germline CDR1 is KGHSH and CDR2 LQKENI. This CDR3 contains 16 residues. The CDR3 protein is CASSPQTSGTYNEQFF. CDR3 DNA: TGTGCCAGCTCACCCCAGACTAGCGGGACGTACAATGAGCAGTTCTTC.